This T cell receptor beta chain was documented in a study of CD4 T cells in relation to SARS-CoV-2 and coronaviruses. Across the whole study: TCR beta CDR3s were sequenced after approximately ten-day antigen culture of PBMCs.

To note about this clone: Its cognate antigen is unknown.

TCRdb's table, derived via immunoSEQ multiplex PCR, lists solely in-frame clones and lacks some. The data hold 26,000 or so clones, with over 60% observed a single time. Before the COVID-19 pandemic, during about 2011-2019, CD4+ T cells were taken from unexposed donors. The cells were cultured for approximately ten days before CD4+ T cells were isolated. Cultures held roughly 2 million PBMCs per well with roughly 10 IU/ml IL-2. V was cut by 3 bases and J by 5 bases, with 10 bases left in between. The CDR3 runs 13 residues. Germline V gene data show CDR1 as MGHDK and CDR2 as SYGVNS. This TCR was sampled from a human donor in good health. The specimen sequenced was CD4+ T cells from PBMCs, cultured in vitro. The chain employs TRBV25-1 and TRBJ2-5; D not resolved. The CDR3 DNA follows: TGTGCCAGCAGTGACCCGCGGCTGGAGACCCAGTACTTC. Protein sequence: CASSDPRLETQYF. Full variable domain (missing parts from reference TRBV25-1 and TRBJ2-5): EADIYQTPRYLVIGTGKKITLECSQTMGHDKMYWYQQDPGMELHLIHYSYGVNSTEKGDLSSESTVSRIRTEHFPLTLESARPSHTSQYLCASSDPRLETQYFGPGTRLLVL.